Described below is a single TCR beta chain sequence and its context. This sample stems from a study of shared clonotypes between healthy human individuals. The assay ran at deep level. The table came from immunoSEQ multiplex PCR; TCRdb's copy has only in-frame clones and leaves some out. This table holds about 2.3 million clones, approximately 93% found once. V lost 1 base, J lost 1 base, and 11 bases lay in between. This CDR3 is built from 16 residues. Germline CDR1 MDHEN, CDR2 SYDVKM. The origin of this receptor is a young man in good health. Some clones in this sample may be carry-over from other donors' samples. Sequences were obtained from naive CD4+ T cells from PBMCs. The subset: CD45RA+ positively selected. The V call is TRBV28, the J call TRBJ1-3; a weak D match, TRBD1 (5 bases). The CDR3, as DNA: TGTGCCAGCAGTTTATTCTCACAGGTTTCTGGAAACACCATATATTTT. Translating gives CASSLFSQVSGNTIYF.